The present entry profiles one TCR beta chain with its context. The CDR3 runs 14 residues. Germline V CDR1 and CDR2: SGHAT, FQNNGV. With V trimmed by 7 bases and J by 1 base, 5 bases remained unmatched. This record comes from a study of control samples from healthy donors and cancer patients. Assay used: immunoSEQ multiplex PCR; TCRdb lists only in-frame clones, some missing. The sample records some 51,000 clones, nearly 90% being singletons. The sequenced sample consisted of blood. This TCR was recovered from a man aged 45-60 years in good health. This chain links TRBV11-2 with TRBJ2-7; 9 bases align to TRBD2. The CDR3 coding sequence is TGTGCCAGCACCTGGCGGGAGGGATCCTACGAGCAGTACTTC. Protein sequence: CASTWREGSYEQYF. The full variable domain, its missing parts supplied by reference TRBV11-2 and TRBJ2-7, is EAGVAQSPRYKIIEKRQSVAFWCNPISGHATLYWYQQILGQGPKLLIQFQNNGVVDDSQLPKDRFSAERLKGVDSTLKIQPAKLEDSAVYLCASTWREGSYEQYFGPGTRLTVT.